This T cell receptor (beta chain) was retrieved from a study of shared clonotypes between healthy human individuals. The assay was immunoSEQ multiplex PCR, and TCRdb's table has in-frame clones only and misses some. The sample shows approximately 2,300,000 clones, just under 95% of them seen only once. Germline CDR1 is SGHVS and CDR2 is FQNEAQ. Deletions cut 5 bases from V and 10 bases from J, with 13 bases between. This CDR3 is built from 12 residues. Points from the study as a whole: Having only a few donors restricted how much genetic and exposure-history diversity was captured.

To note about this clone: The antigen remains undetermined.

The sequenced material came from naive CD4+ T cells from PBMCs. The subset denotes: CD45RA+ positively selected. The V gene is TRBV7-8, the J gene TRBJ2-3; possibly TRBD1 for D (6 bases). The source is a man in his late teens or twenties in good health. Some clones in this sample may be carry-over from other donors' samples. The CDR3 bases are TGTGCCAGCAGCATTGAACAGGGATCGCAGTATTTT. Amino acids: CASSIEQGSQYF. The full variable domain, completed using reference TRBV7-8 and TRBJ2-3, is GAGVSQSPRYKVAKRGQDVALRCDPISGHVSLFWYQQALGQGPEFLTYFQNEAQLDKSGLPSDRFFAERPEGSVSTLKIQRTQQEDSAVYLCASSIEQGSQYFGPGTRLTVL.